One TCR beta chain is described in this entry. The sample is drawn from a study of blood T cells in healthy people across ages. Through a sample-barcoded 5' primer and a J-beta primer mix, a second PCR was run for roughly 7 to 11 cycles. TCRdb fed the 5' RACE reads into MiXCR, producing one record per CDR3 protein. The sample lists roughly 1.6 million distinct CDR3 sequences; about 35% were seen once. Germline V lookup: CDR1 DFQATT, CDR2 SNEGSKA (reference sequence). This CDR3 spans 12 amino acids. J is TRBJ2-5 and V is TRBV20-1; the D gene is possibly TRBD2 (6 bases). The last part of the DNA fits TRBJ2-7 better; the J call may be wrong. The sample was blood. The TCR was taken from a woman aged 25 to 39 in good health. CDR3 protein: CSAEGLGDEQYF. The CDR3 bases are TGCAGTGCTGAGGGACTCGGCGACGAGCAGTACTTC.